This TCR beta chain was captured by sequencing in a study of T-cell reconstitution after alpha-beta-depleted transplantation in children. Study-wide results and caveats: Day-60 TCRbeta diversity that was high in some patients was derived from surviving recipient T cells and thymic progenitors. Most T-cell counts and diversity one year after the transplant came from T cells that were newly produced. It was reported that alpha-beta T cells came from several hundred expanded graft clones (about two months after transplant).

Preparation of the TCRbeta library involved a method that used unique molecular identifiers. TCRdb analysed the PCR reads with MiXCR anew, one entry per CDR3 protein. The data hold 200,000 or so distinct CDR3 sequences, with 5.5% to 7% observed a single time. The germline CDR1 and CDR2 sequences are MNHNY and SVGAGI (reference sequence). The CDR3 length is 13 residues. Trimming took off 0 bases at V and 5 bases at J, with 7 bases between the two ends. This clonotype was seen at least ten times. Its antigen is unidentified. The TCR was taken from a girl under three years old with combined immunodeficiency, due to receive a stem cell transplant. The chain couples TRBV6-6 to TRBJ1-1; D gene ambiguous. The source was PBMCs, collected before TCRalphabeta/CD19-depleted stem cell transplant. In DNA, the CDR3 is TGTGCCAGCAGTTACTCTACACCGACTGAAGCTTTCTTT. Translation gives CASSYSTPTEAFF.